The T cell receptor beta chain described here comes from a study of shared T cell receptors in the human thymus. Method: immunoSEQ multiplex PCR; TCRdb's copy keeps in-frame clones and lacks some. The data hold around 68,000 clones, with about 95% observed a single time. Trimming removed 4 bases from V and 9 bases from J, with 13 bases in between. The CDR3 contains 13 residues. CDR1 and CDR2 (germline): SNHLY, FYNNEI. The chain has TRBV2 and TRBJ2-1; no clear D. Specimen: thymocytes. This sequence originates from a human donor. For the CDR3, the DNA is TGTGCCAGCAGTGGTTCTTCGTTCCTTGAGCAGTTCTTC. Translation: CASSGSSFLEQFF.